This T cell receptor beta chain was captured by sequencing in a study of T cell changes during pregnancy in multiple sclerosis. This CDR3 is built from 16 residues. The germline V gene has CDR1 SGHTA and CDR2 FQGNSA. The V segment lost 1 base and the J segment 2 bases; nucleotides outside the gene matches: 4. The repertoire was sequenced with immunoSEQ multiplex PCR; TCRdb's copy has only in-frame clones and lacks some. This table holds 65,000 to 75,000 clones, 92% found once. The receptor's source is a female donor in good health, enrolled as a control in a pregnancy study. This specimen consisted of peripheral blood, obtained after pregnancy. V gene TRBV7-2 combines with J gene TRBJ2-3; 9 nucleotides match TRBD2. In DNA, the CDR3 is TGTGCCAGCAGCTTAGGGCGGGGGGGCGACACAGATACGCAGTATTTT. Encoded protein: CASSLGRGGDTDTQYF.